Listed below are T cell receptor beta chains from one sample, sequenced in a study of OX40 agonist ivuxolimab in advanced cancers. Libraries were prepared by immunoSEQ multiplex PCR; TCRdb keeps only in-frame clonotypes and omits some of them. Of more than 65,000 clones detected, roughly 84% appear once; the ten largest clones hold 0.9% to 1.4%. The material sequenced was CD4+ or CD8+ T cells sorted from blood, taken in a trial of the OX40 agonist ivuxolimab. Receptor source: an adult with an advanced solid tumor such as melanoma, head and neck, liver or kidney cancer. Both conserved end residues are part of each CDR3. The D gene is left open where the match is weak. Clone sizes are given selectively: once, few, many, or a class where the clone is expanded.

j_call clone_size v_call d_call cdr3_nt cdr3_aa
TRBJ1-6 NA TRBV28 NA TGTGCCAGCAGCGACAGTAATTCACCCCTCCACTTT CASSDSNSPLHF
TRBJ1-1 NA TRBV9 TRBD1 TGTGCCAGCAGCCTTGCGGGACAGGGTCAAGCTTTCTTT CASSLAGQGQAFF
TRBJ1-3 NA TRBV11-2 NA TGTGCCAGCAGGAGGGGACCTGGAAACACCATATATTTT CASRRGPGNTIYF
TRBJ2-5 once TRBV5-5 TRBD2 TGTGCCAGCAGCTTGGGACTAGCGGAGACTTACCTCCAAGAGACCCAGTACTTC CASSLGLAETYLQETQYF
TRBJ2-3 NA TRBV5-4 TRBD1 TGTGCCAGCAGCTGGGACAGGGGCACAGATACGCAGTATTTT CASSWDRGTDTQYF
TRBJ2-3 NA TRBV11-3 NA TGTGCCAGCAGCTTAGGGCAGCTGGGCACAGATACGCAGTATTTT CASSLGQLGTDTQYF
TRBJ2-1 NA TRBV19 NA TGTGCCAGTAAAGCGCGGGACCGGTACAATGAGCAGTTCTTC CASKARDRYNEQFF
TRBJ1-5 NA TRBV7-8 NA TGTGCCAGCAGCTTAGAGGTCAGGAATCAGCCCCAGCATTTT CASSLEVRNQPQHF
TRBJ1-1 NA TRBV9 TRBD1 TGTGCCAGCAGCCCCAGTGGTGGGACAGGGCCGTTGAACACTGAAGCTTTCTTT CASSPSGGTGPLNTEAFF
TRBJ2-1 NA TRBV2 TRBD2 TGTGCCAGCGATTCACCGGGACTAGATGCGTATGAGCAGTTCTTC CASDSPGLDAYEQFF
TRBJ1-4 NA TRBV4-1 NA TGCGCCAGCAGCCAAGTTTGGCCAGCAGTTAATGAAAAACTGTTTTTT CASSQVWPAVNEKLFF
TRBJ1-2 once TRBV4-3 NA TGCGCCAGCAGCCAAGTCGGACGCCCAGAGGGCTATGGCTACACCTTC CASSQVGRPEGYGYTF
TRBJ1-2 medium-sized TRBV6-1 NA TGTGCCAGCAGTGATAATATGGGGGCCGGGAACTATGGCTACACCTTC CASSDNMGAGNYGYTF
TRBJ1-1 NA TRBV19 NA TGTGCCAGTAGTATTTCGGGGCCCGCCGTTTCGAACACTGAAGCTTTCTTT CASSISGPAVSNTEAFF
TRBJ2-1 few TRBV5-6 NA TGTGCCAGCAGCTTGTTCAAAAATGAGCAGTTCTTC CASSLFKNEQFF
TRBJ2-3 NA TRBV4-1 TRBD2 TGCGCCAGCAGCCAAGTTCCTTATCGACTAGCGGGGACTAATAGCACAGATACGCAGTATTTT CASSQVPYRLAGTNSTDTQYF
TRBJ1-1 NA TRBV18 NA TGTGCCAGCTCACGTACCGAAGGGATATTGAACACTGAAGCTTTCTTT CASSRTEGILNTEAFF
TRBJ1-5 NA TRBV18 NA TGTGCCAGCTCACCAACCGCTGGGGCGGGTCAGCCCCAGCATTTT CASSPTAGAGQPQHF
TRBJ2-3 once TRBV10-2 NA TGCGCCACCAAGACTGGAACTAGCACAGATACGCAGTATTTT CATKTGTSTDTQYF
TRBJ1-1 NA TRBV5-1 NA TGCGCCAGCAGCTTGGATGGCCGGCGGAACACTGAAGCTTTCTTT CASSLDGRRNTEAFF
TRBJ2-3 NA TRBV29-1 TRBD1 TGCAGCGTCGTGCCCTACAGGGGGCAAGATACGCAGTATTTT CSVVPYRGQDTQYF
TRBJ2-7 NA TRBV6-4 NA TGTGCCAGCAGAGAGGGTCGGGAGCAGTACTTC CASREGREQYF
TRBJ2-5 NA TRBV7-2 TRBD2 TGTGCCAGCAGCTACCAGCGGGGTCAAGAGACCCAGTACTTC CASSYQRGQETQYF
TRBJ2-5 NA TRBV10-1 TRBD2 TGCGCCAGCAGTGAGGCGGTAGCGGGGGGGCTTTACCAAGAGACCCAGTACTTC CASSEAVAGGLYQETQYF
TRBJ1-2 few TRBV19 TRBD1 TGTGCCAGTAGAGACAGGGGAACAACTGGTGGCTACACCTTC CASRDRGTTGGYTF
TRBJ1-2 NA TRBV4-3 NA TGCGCCAGCAGCCAAGTTGGGGCACGATCTAACTATGGCTACACCTTC CASSQVGARSNYGYTF
TRBJ1-6 NA TRBV11-2 NA TGTGCCAGCAGCGCAGTGGGCCGAAATTCACCCCTCCACTTT CASSAVGRNSPLHF
TRBJ1-2 NA TRBV5-1 TRBD1 TGCGCCAGCAGCTTCCGGGACAGATCTGGCTACACCTTC CASSFRDRSGYTF
TRBJ1-6 NA TRBV7-2 NA TGTGCCAGCAGCTCAAGACCCCTCTCCTATAATTCACCCCTCCACTTT CASSSRPLSYNSPLHF
TRBJ1-1 few TRBV29-1 TRBD1 TGCAGCGTCTTAGGACAGGGACCCCGAGCTTTCTTT CSVLGQGPRAFF
TRBJ2-3 NA TRBV19 TRBD1 TGTGCCAGTAGTTCTGGACAGGGTTTAACAGATACGCAGTATTTT CASSSGQGLTDTQYF
TRBJ1-2 NA TRBV5-4 TRBD1 TGTGCCAGCAGCTGGGGGACAGGGTCAGGCTACACCTTC CASSWGTGSGYTF
TRBJ1-3 NA TRBV4-3 NA TGCGCCAGCAGCAGGGGAGGCTCTGGAAACACCATATATTTT CASSRGGSGNTIYF
TRBJ2-7 NA TRBV6-6 NA TGTGCCAGCAGTTACTTCGGACCCCGGGACTACGAGCAGTACTTC CASSYFGPRDYEQYF
TRBJ1-2 NA TRBV6-5 TRBD1 TGTGCCAGCCGCCCGGGACAGGACTGGAGCTACACCTTC CASRPGQDWSYTF
TRBJ1-1 NA TRBV6-4 TRBD1 TGTGCCAGCAGAGGACAGGGGACTTCGAACACTGAAGCTTTCTTT CASRGQGTSNTEAFF
TRBJ2-5 NA TRBV6-6 NA TGTGCCAGCAGGGACAGCGTCGGGGAGACCCAGTACTTC CASRDSVGETQYF
TRBJ1-5 NA TRBV19 NA TGTGCCAGTAGTCCGAACGGGAATCAGCCCCAGCATTTT CASSPNGNQPQHF
TRBJ2-7 NA TRBV2 NA TGTGCCAGCAGTGTGGGGAACGAGCAGTACTTC CASSVGNEQYF
TRBJ2-7 NA TRBV6-1 TRBD1 TGTGCCACGGGACAGGGGGCTAGATACGAGCAGTACTTC CATGQGARYEQYF
TRBJ1-1 NA TRBV5-1 NA TGCGCCAGCAATCTGGGGCTCAACACTGAAGCTTTCTTT CASNLGLNTEAFF
TRBJ1-5 NA TRBV2 NA TGTGCCAGCAGGACAGGTAGCAATCAGCCCCAGCATTTT CASRTGSNQPQHF